One sample yielded the 21 T cell receptor beta chains listed below, sequenced in a study of shared clonotypes between healthy human individuals. The repertoire was sequenced with immunoSEQ multiplex PCR; TCRdb's copy has only in-frame clones and lacks some. Of more than 600,000 clones listed, about 90% were seen once; the top ten hold nearly 25%. Positive CCR7 selection of CD45RO-negative cells yielded the naive CD8 cells, and terminally differentiated effector memory CD45RA+ cells were excluded. The material sequenced was naive CD8+ T cells sorted from blood. These receptors originate from a man aged 25-45 years in good health.

The chain is built from TRBV7-6 and TRBJ2-1, with 7 positions matching TRBD1. The CDR3 runs 16 residues. Germline CDR1 SGHVS, CDR2 FNYEAQ. V was pared by 4 bases and J by 4 bases, with 10 bases of the junction left unmatched. The CDR3, as DNA: TGTGCCAGCAGCTCATTAGGGGGCGCAGGATACAATGAGCAGTTCTTC. Residues: CASSSLGGAGYNEQFF.

The V gene is TRBV5-5, the J gene TRBJ2-7, with 8 positions matching TRBD1. The germline gives CDR1 SGHKS, CDR2 YYEKEE (reference sequence). The CDR3 consists of 16 residues. The trim removed 2 bases at V and 1 base at J, leaving 8 bases unmatched. CDR3 sequence (DNA): TGTGCCAGCAGCTTCCGACAGGGGAGTAGTTCCTACGAGCAGTACTTC. Translation: CASSFRQGSSSYEQYF.

This clone was found once. This sample also contains other DNA sequences that code for the same CDR3. V and J are TRBV27 and TRBJ2-1; 8 bases line up with TRBD2. Per germline, CDR1 MNHEY and CDR2 SMNVEV (reference sequence). The CDR3 totals 15 residues. V shed 5 bases and J 0 bases; nucleotides not matched to a gene: 3. The CDR3 loop reads CASSLLAGSYNEQFF. The CDR3 DNA follows: TGTGCCAGCAGTCTCCTAGCGGGCTCCTACAATGAGCAGTTCTTC.

The V call is TRBV19, the J call TRBJ1-1, with TRBD1 matching over 9 bases. Germline loops: CDR1 LNHDA, CDR2 SQIVND (reference sequence). The CDR3 totals 16 residues. J was trimmed by 0 bases and V by 5 bases; bases with no gene match: 7. The CDR3: CASSLGTGKLNTEAFF. The CDR3 bases are TGTGCCAGTAGTCTCGGGACAGGGAAATTGAACACTGAAGCTTTCTTT.

On this clone: Other DNA sequences from this sample encode an identical CDR3 as well. This sequence joins TRBV2 and TRBJ2-5; perhaps TRBD1 as D (6 bases). The CDR3 spans 15 residues. The germline CDR1 and CDR2 sequences are SNHLY and FYNNEI. V dropped 6 bases and J dropped 3 bases, with 17 bases sitting between them. The CDR3 bases are TGTGCCAGCAGCGAGGGGCAGGGACAAAAAGAGACCCAGTACTTC. This gives the protein CASSEGQGQKETQYF.

This chain links TRBV2 with TRBJ2-2; D remains ambiguous. CDR1 is SNHLY and CDR2 is FYNNEI in the germline V gene. Trimming took 11 bases from V and 7 from J, leaving 8 bases between them. The length of the CDR3 is 10 residues. CDR3 sequence: CARMGGELFF. The CDR3 DNA follows: TGTGCCCGGATGGGCGGGGAGCTGTTTTTT. The full variable domain, rest sourced from reference TRBV2 and TRBJ2-2, is EPEVTQTPSHQVTQMGQEVILRCVPISNHLYFYWYRQILGQKVEFLVSFYNNEISEKSEIFDDQFSVERPDGSNFTLKIRSTKLEDSAMYFCARMGGELFFGEGSRLTVL.

This clone has more than one count but fewer than ten. The chain carries TRBV27 and TRBJ1-5; unclear D gene. V was trimmed by 5 bases and J by 4 bases, leaving 9 bases between them. Germline loops: CDR1 MNHEY, CDR2 SMNVEV (reference sequence). This CDR3 has 13 amino acids. For the CDR3, the DNA is TGTGCCAGCAGTGAGACGGCAAATCAGCCCCAGCATTTT. Translating gives CASSETANQPQHF.

The chain combines TRBV7-3 with TRBJ2-7; TRBD1 matches at 9 bases. This CDR3 is built from 12 residues. V lost 6 bases to trimming and J lost 6 bases; unmatched junction nucleotides: 3. Per the germline V gene, CDR1 is SGHTA and CDR2 is FQGTGA. CDR3 sequence: CASSSTGGEQYF. Written as DNA, the CDR3 is TGTGCCAGCAGTTCGACAGGGGGCGAGCAGTACTTC.

The chain joins TRBV14 to TRBJ2-7; unclear D gene. Deletions cut 0 bases from V and 3 bases from J, with 12 bases between. The CDR3 runs to 15 residues. Germline-derived CDR1 and CDR2 are SGHDN and FVKESK. CDR3 region: CASSQEGVFLYEQYF. DNA of the CDR3: TGTGCCAGCAGCCAAGAGGGCGTGTTCCTCTACGAGCAGTACTTC.

V is TRBV29-1 and J is TRBJ2-3; 12 positions match TRBD2. The CDR3 has 15 amino acids. Germline V lookup: CDR1 SQVTM, CDR2 ANQGSEA. V lost 5 bases to trimming and J lost 4 bases; unmatched junction nucleotides: 7. CDR3 in amino acids: CSVWASGRASDTQYF. The CDR3 region has the DNA TGCAGCGTTTGGGCTAGCGGGAGGGCCTCAGATACGCAGTATTTT.

The rearrangement uses TRBV4-1 and TRBJ2-2, with D possibly matching TRBD2 (5 bases). The V and J ends lost 3 bases and 0 bases respectively, with 11 bases between them. Germline V gene data show CDR1 as MGHRA and CDR2 as YSYEKL. The CDR3 extends over 16 amino acids. The CDR3 loop reads CASSHLPSSNTGELFF. The CDR3 nucleotides read TGCGCCAGCAGCCATCTGCCTAGCTCGAACACCGGGGAGCTGTTTTTT.

V and J are TRBV29-1 and TRBJ2-7; 7 nucleotides line up with TRBD1. J lost 4 bases, V lost 4 bases, and 22 bases had no gene match. The CDR3 totals 18 residues. The germline V gene encodes CDR1 SQVTM and CDR2 ANQGSEA. The CDR3, as DNA: TGCAGCGTTGCACTTGGTTACGGACATGACAGGGTGGATTACGAGCAGTACTTC. It translates to CSVALGYGHDRVDYEQYF.

The chain recombines TRBV9 with TRBJ2-3; 7 bases map to TRBD2. CDR1 is SGDLS, CDR2 YYNGEE, per germline. The CDR3 sequence is 13 residues long. V dropped 7 bases and J dropped 4; count of bases not matched to a gene: 6. The CDR3 region has the DNA TGTGCCAGCGGGCGGGAGCTCGCAGATACGCAGTATTTT. It encodes CASGRELADTQYF.

Note on this clone: Distinct nucleotide sequences in the sample also encode this CDR3. This chain joins TRBV10-1 and TRBJ2-7; D call uncertain. Germline V lookup: CDR1 WNHNN, CDR2 SYGVQD (reference sequence). V lost 3 bases and J 4 bases, leaving 4 bases between the germline ends. The CDR3 has 11 residues. This chain's CDR3 is CASSDGYEQYF. The CDR3 region has the DNA TGCGCCAGCAGTGACGGGTACGAGCAGTACTTC.

The chain has TRBV27 and TRBJ2-1; 10 positions match TRBD1. The germline V gene has CDR1 MNHEY and CDR2 SMNVEV (reference sequence). The CDR3 contains 14 residues. With V trimmed by 3 bases and J by 8 bases, 4 bases remained unmatched. The CDR3 coding sequence is TGTGCCAGCAGTTTGCAGACAGGGGGCGATGAGCAGTTCTTC. Protein: CASSLQTGGDEQFF.

The V and J genes are TRBV4-1 and TRBJ2-2; D possibly corresponds to TRBD1 (6 bases). Germline V gene sequence: CDR1 MGHRA, CDR2 YSYEKL. The V gene lost 4 bases and the J gene lost 5 bases, with 8 bases spanning the gap. This CDR3 has 13 amino acids. CDR3 protein: CASSRQGTGELFF. DNA of the CDR3: TGCGCCAGCAGCCGGCAGGGGACCGGGGAGCTGTTTTTT.

The gene calls are TRBV7-9 and TRBJ2-7; D is possibly TRBD1 or TRBD2 (6 bases each). The V end lost 1 base, the J end lost 4 bases, and 14 bases lay between the germline ends. The CDR3 is 15 amino acids. CDR1 is SEHNR, CDR2 FQNEAQ, per germline (reference sequence). CDR3 region: CASSLGRGDLYEQYF. The CDR3 DNA sequence: TGTGCCAGCAGCTTAGGGAGGGGGGACCTTTACGAGCAGTACTTC.

The rearrangement uses TRBV11-2 and TRBJ2-2, with unresolved D. The CDR3 covers 13 residues. Looked up from germline, CDR1 is SGHAT and CDR2 is FQNNGV. Trimming shortened V by 0 bases and J by 9 bases, and 8 bases separated the two germline ends. The DNA of the CDR3 is TGTGCCAGCAGCTTAGATGGCGGAAGGGAGCTGTTTTTT. It encodes CASSLDGGRELFF.

The chain employs TRBV4-1 and TRBJ1-2, with D possibly TRBD1 on 5 matching bases. CDR1 is MGHRA, CDR2 YSYEKL, per germline. The V and J ends lost 0 bases and 3 bases respectively, with 11 bases between them. The CDR3 runs 15 residues. CDR3 residues: CASSQDLGPYYGYTF. In DNA, the CDR3 is TGCGCCAGCAGCCAAGATCTGGGGCCGTACTATGGCTACACCTTC.

The chain combines TRBV7-9 with TRBJ1-1, with a tentative D call TRBD1 (5 bases). V gave up 6 bases and J gave up 8 bases, with 10 bases separating them. This CDR3 contains 11 residues. Germline CDR1 reads SEHNR; CDR2 reads FQNEAQ (reference sequence). The DNA of the CDR3 is TGTGCCAGCAGGTCGGGACTAGAAGCTTTCTTT. This gives the protein CASRSGLEAFF.

The V and J genes are TRBV7-9 and TRBJ1-1; D possibly corresponds to TRBD1 (5 bases). V was pared by 7 bases and J by 2 bases, with 14 bases between. The CDR3 consists of 14 residues. The germline V gene has CDR1 SEHNR and CDR2 FQNEAQ (reference sequence). The CDR3 DNA is TGTGCCAGCATTTCTGGGGACGGCAACACTGAAGCTTTCTTT. This encodes CASISGDGNTEAFF.